This note documents a single T cell receptor beta chain sequence. The antigen is unknown. The sample is drawn from a study of beta chain features in type 1 diabetes. TCRB transcripts that were expressed got sequenced, as all of the isolated RNA had been reverse transcribed. The method was immunoSEQ multiplex PCR; TCRdb's version includes in-frame clones alone and lacks a portion of them. This sample has hundreds of thousands of clones; 10% to 15% occur once, and the top ten carry approximately 0.022%. The CDR3 extends over 13 amino acids. In germline, CDR1 is ENHRY, CDR2 SYGVKD. V was clipped by 3 bases and J by 7 bases, with 13 bases between them. Study-level results: Researchers report that Type 1 diabetes patients had moderately but significantly shorter TCRB CDR3s across all four CD4+ subsets.

This TCR came from a young man with type 1 diabetes. The sequenced sample consisted of naive CD4+ T cells from blood. The chain employs TRBV10-3 and TRBJ2-7; perhaps TRBD2 as D (6 bases). The CDR3 DNA is TGTGCCATCAGTGAAATGGACGGGAGAGAGCAGTACTTC. It translates to CAISEMDGREQYF.